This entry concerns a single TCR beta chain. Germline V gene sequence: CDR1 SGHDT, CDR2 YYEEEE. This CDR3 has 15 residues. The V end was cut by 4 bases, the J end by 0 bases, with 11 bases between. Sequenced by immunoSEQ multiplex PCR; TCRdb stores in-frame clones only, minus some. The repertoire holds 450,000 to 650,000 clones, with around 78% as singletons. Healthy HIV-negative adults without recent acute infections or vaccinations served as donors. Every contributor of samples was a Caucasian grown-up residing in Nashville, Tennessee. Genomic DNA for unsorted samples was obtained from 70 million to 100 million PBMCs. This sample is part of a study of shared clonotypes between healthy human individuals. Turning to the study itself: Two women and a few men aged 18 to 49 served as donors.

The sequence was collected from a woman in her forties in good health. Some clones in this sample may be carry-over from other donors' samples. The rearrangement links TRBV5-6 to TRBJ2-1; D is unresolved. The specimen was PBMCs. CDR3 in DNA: TGTGCCAGCAGCGATATAGAAAGCTCCTACAATGAGCAGTTCTTC. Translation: CASSDIESSYNEQFF. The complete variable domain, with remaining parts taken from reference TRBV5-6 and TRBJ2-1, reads DAGVTQSPTHLIKTRGQQVTLRCSPKSGHDTVSWYQQALGQGPQFIFQYYEEEERQRGNFPDRFSGHQFPNYSSELNVNALLLGDSALYLCASSDIESSYNEQFFGPGTRLTVL.